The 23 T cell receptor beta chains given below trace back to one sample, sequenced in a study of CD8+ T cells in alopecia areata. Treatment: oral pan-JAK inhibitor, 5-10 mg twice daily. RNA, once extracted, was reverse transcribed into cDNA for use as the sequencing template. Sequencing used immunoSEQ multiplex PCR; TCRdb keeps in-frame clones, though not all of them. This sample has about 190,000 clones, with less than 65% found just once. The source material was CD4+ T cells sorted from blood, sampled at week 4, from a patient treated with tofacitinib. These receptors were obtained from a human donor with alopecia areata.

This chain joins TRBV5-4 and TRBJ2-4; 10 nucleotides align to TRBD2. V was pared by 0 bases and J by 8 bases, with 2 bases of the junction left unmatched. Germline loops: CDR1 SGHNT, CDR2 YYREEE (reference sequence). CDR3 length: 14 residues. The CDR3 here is CASSLVAGGDIQYF. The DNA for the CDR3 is TGTGCCAGCAGCTTGGTAGCGGGGGGTGACATTCAGTACTTC.

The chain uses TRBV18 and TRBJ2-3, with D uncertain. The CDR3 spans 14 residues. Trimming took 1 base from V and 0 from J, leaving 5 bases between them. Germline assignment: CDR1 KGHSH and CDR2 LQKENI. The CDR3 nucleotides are TGTGCCAGCTCACCACAAGGCAGCACAGATACGCAGTATTTT. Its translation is CASSPQGSTDTQYF.

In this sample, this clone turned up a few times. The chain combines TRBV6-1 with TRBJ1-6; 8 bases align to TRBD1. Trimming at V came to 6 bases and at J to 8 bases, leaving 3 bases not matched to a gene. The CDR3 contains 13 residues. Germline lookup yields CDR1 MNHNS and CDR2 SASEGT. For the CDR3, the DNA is TGTGCCAGCAGGGACAGGGATGATTCACCCCTCCACTTT. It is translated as CASRDRDDSPLHF.

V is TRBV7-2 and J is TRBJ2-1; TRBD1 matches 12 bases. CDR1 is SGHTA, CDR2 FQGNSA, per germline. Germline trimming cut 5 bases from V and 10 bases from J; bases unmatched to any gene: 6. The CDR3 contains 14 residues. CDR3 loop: CASSTGTGGREQFF. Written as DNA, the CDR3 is TGTGCCAGCAGCACCGGGACAGGGGGCCGCGAGCAGTTCTTC. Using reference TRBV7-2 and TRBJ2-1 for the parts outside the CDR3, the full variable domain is GAGVSQSPSNKVTEKGKDVELRCDPISGHTALYWYRQSLGQGLEFLIYFQGNSAPDKSGLPSDRFSAERTGGSVSTLTIQRTQQEDSAVYLCASSTGTGGREQFFGPGTRLTVL.

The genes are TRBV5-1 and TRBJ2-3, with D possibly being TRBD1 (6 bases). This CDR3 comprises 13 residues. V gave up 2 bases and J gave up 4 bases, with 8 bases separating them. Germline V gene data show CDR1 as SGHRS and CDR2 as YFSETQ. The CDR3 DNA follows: TGCGCCAGCAGCTTACAGGGTCCAGATACGCAGTATTTT. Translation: CASSLQGPDTQYF.

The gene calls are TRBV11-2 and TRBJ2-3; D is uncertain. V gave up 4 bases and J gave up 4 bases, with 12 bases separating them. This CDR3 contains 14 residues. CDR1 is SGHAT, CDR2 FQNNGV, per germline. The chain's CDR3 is CASSSLVTSDTQYF. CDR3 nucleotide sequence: TGTGCCAGCAGCTCGCTAGTAACCTCAGATACGCAGTATTTT. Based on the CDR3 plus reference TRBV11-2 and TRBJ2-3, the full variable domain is EAGVAQSPRYKIIEKRQSVAFWCNPISGHATLYWYQQILGQGPKLLIQFQNNGVVDDSQLPKDRFSAERLKGVDSTLKIQPAKLEDSAVYLCASSSLVTSDTQYFGPGTRLTVL.

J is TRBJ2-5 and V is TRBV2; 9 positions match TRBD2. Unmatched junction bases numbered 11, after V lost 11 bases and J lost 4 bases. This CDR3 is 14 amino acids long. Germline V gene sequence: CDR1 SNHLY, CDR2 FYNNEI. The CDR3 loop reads CAGGRAGGLETQYF. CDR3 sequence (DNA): TGTGCCGGCGGCCGTGCGGGGGGGCTAGAGACCCAGTACTTC.

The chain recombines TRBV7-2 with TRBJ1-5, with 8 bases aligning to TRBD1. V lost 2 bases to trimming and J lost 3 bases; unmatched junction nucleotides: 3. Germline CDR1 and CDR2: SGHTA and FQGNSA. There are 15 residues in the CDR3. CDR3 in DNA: TGTGCCAGCAGCTTAACAGGGGGAGTCAATCAGCCCCAGCATTTT. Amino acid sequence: CASSLTGGVNQPQHF.

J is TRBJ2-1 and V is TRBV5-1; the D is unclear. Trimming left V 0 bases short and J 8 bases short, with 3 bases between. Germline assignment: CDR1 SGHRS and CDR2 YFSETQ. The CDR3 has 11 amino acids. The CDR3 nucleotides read TGCGCCAGCAGCTTGGGGCATGAGCAGTTCTTC. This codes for CASSLGHEQFF. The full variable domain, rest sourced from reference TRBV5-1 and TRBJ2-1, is KAGVTQTPRYLIKTRGQQVTLSCSPISGHRSVSWYQQTPGQGLQFLFEYFSETQRNKGNFPGRFSGRQFSNSRSEMNVSTLELGDSALYLCASSLGHEQFFGPGTRLTVL.

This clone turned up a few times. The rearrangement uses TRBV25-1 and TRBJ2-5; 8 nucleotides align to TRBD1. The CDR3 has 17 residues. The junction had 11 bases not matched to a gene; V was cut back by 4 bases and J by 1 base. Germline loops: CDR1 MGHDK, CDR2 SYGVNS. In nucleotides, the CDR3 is TGTGCCAGCAGTGCCCCTCCGGGACAGGCCGTCCAAGAGACCCAGTACTTC. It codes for CASSAPPGQAVQETQYF.

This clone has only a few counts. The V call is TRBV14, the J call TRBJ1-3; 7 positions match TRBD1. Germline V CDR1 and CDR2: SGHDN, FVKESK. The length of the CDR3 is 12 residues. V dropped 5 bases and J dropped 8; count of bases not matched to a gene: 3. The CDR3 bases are TGTGCCAGCAGCTGGGACAGCCACACCATATATTTT. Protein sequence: CASSWDSHTIYF.

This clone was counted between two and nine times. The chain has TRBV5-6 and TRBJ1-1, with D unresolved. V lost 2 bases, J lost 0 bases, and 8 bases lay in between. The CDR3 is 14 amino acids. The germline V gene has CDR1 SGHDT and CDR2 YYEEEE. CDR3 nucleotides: TGTGCCAGCAGCTTTGGGTTCATGAACACTGAAGCTTTCTTT. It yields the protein CASSFGFMNTEAFF.

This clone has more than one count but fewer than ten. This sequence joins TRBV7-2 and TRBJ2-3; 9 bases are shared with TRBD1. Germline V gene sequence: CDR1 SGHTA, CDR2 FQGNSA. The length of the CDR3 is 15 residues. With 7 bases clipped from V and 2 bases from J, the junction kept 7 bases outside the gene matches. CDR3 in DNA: TGTGCCAGCATCCCCGGGACAGGGAACACAGATACGCAGTATTTT. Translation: CASIPGTGNTDTQYF.

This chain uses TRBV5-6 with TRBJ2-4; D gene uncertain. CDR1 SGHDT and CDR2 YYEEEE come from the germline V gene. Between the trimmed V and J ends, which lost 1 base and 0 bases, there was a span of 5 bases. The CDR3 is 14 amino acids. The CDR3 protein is CASSLRLAKNIQYF. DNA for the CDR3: TGTGCCAGCAGCTTGAGGCTAGCCAAAAACATTCAGTACTTC.

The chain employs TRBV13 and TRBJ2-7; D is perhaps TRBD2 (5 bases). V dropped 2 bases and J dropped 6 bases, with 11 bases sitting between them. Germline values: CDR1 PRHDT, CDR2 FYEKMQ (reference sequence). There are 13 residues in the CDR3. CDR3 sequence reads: CASSLTPRAEQYF. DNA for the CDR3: TGTGCCAGCAGCTTAACGCCGAGGGCCGAGCAGTACTTC. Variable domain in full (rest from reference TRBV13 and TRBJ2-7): AAGVIQSPRHLIKEKRETATLKCYPIPRHDTVYWYQQGPGQDPQFLISFYEKMQSDKGSIPDRFSAQQFSDYHSELNMSSLELGDSALYFCASSLTPRAEQYFGPGTRLTVT.

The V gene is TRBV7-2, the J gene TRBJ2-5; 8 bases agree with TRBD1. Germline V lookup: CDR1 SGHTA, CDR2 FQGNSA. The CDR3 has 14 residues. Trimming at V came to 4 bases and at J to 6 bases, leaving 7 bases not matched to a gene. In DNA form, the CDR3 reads TGTGCCAGCAGCTCCGGACAGGGTTCGAAGACCCAGTACTTC. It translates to CASSSGQGSKTQYF. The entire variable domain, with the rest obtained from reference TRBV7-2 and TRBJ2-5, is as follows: GAGVSQSPSNKVTEKGKDVELRCDPISGHTALYWYRQSLGQGLEFLIYFQGNSAPDKSGLPSDRFSAERTGGSVSTLTIQRTQQEDSAVYLCASSSGQGSKTQYFGPGTRLLVL.

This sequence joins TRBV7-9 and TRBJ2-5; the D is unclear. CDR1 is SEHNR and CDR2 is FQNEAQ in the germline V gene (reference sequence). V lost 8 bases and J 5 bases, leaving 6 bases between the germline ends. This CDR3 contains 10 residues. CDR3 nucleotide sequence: TGTGCCAGCTCAGGCGAGACCCAGTACTTC. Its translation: CASSGETQYF.

Here the CDR3 DNA reads TGTGCCAGCAGCTTCAACCCGTACCAAGAGACCCAGTACTTC. It codes for CASSFNPYQETQYF. The chain combines TRBV7-2 with TRBJ2-5; D gene unclear. Trimming removed 3 bases from V and 0 bases from J, with 8 bases in between. The CDR3 extends over 14 amino acids. The V gene's germline CDR1 is SGHTA and CDR2 FQGNSA.

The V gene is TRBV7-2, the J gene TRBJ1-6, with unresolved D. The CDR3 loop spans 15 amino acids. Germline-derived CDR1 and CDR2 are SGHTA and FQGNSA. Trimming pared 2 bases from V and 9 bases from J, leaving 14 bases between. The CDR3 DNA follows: TGTGCCAGCAGCTTAAGCACGGGATTGGGTTCACCCCTCCACTTT. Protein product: CASSLSTGLGSPLHF.

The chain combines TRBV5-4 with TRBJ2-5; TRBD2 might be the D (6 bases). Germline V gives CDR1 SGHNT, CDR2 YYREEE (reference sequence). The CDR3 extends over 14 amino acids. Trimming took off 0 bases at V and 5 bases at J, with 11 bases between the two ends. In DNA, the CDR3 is TGTGCCAGCAGCTTGGTTAGCGGAAGGGAGACCCAGTACTTC. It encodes CASSLVSGRETQYF.

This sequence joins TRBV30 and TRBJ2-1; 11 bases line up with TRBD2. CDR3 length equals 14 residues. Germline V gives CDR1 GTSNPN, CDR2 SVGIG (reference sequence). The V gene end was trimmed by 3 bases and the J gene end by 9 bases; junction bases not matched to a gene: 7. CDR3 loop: CAWRASGGLAEQFF. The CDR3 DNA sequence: TGTGCCTGGAGGGCTAGCGGGGGGTTGGCTGAGCAGTTCTTC.

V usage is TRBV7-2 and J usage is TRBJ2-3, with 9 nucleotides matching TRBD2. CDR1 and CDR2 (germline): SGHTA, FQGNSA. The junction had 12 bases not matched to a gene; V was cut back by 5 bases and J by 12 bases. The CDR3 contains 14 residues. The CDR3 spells CASSPVERGAAQYF. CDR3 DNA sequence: TGTGCCAGCAGCCCAGTGGAGCGGGGGGCCGCCCAGTATTTT.

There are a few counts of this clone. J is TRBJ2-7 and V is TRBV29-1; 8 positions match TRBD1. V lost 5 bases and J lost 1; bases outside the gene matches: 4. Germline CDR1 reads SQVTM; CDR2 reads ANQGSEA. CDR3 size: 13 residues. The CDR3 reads CSVRTGRSYEQYF. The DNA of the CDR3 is TGCAGCGTTCGGACAGGGAGGTCCTACGAGCAGTACTTC.